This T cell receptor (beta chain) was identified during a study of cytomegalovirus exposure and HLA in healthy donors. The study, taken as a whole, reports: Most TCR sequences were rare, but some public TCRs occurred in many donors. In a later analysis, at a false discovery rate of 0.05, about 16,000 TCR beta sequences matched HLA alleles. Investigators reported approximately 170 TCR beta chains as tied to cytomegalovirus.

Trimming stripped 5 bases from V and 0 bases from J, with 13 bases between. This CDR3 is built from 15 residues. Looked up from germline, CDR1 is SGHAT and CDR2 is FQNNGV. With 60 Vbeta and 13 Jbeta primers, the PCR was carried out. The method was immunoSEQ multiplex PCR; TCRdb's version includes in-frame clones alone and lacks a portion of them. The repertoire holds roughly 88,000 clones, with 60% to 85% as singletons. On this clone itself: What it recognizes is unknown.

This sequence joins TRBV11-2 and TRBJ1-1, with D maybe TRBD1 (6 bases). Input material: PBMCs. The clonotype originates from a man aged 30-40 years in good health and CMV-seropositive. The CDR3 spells CASSPRQALNTEAFF. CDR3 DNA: TGTGCCAGCAGCCCAAGACAGGCACTGAACACTGAAGCTTTCTTT.